The 15 T cell receptor beta chains reported below all come from one sample, sequenced in a study of patients and donors after allogeneic stem cell transplantation. TCRdb used MiXCR to reprocess the RT-PCR reads, holding one entry per CDR3 protein. Of about a million distinct CDR3 sequences in the sample, under 20% are singletons; the top ten hold 6%. Material for sequencing was blood, either unsorted or a sorted T cell fraction (not recorded which). The receptors originated from a human donor who was either an allogeneic HSCT recipient or a stem cell or donor lymphocyte infusion donor (not recorded which). It is not recorded whose cells these are; they may come from a transplant donor.

This clonotype was detected many times. The chain uses TRBV5-1 and TRBJ2-1, with D possibly matching TRBD2 (5 bases). The V and J ends lost 0 bases and 3 bases respectively, with 13 bases between them. The CDR3 covers 16 residues. In germline, CDR1 is SGHRS, CDR2 YFSETQ. CDR3: CASSLEAGLGYNEQFF. Here the CDR3 DNA reads TGCGCCAGCAGCTTGGAGGCGGGCTTAGGCTACAATGAGCAGTTCTTC.

The rearrangement joins TRBV21-1 to TRBJ2-1. TRBV21-1 is annotated as a pseudogene. The CDR3 is made up of 14 amino acids. The CDR3: CASSLYLVTNEQFF. Here the CDR3 DNA reads TGTGCCAGCAGCCTCTATCTGGTGACCAATGAGCAGTTCTTC.

This clonotype was detected a few times. The V call is TRBV7-9, the J call TRBJ1-1; D is uncertain. V lost 1 base, J lost 10 bases, and 13 bases lay in between. In germline, CDR1 is SEHNR, CDR2 FQNEAQ (reference sequence). The CDR3 extends over 13 amino acids. CDR3 region: CASSLGSQAGAFF. CDR3 coding DNA: TGTGCCAGCAGCTTAGGTTCGCAGGCAGGAGCTTTCTTT.

This clonotype has just a few counts. CDR3 loop: CATSRVARGNYEQYF. Written as DNA, the CDR3 is TGTGCCACCAGCAGAGTTGCCCGGGGAAACTACGAGCAGTACTTC. V gene TRBV15 combines with J gene TRBJ2-7; possibly TRBD2 for D (5 bases). The germline gives CDR1 LNHNV, CDR2 YYDKDF (reference sequence). The CDR3 is made up of 15 amino acids. Trimming left V 1 base short and J 3 bases short, with 13 bases between.

The chain is built from TRBV24-1 and TRBJ2-3; 15 positions match TRBD2. This CDR3 region has 19 residues. V gave up 5 bases and J gave up 4 bases; unmatched junction bases: 12. CDR1 and CDR2 (germline): KGHDR, SFDVKD. CDR3 nucleotide sequence: TGTGCCACCAGTGGTAAAGGGGTCGGGACTAGCGGGAGGTCAGATACGCAGTATTTT. Protein: CATSGKGVGTSGRSDTQYF.

In this sample, this clonotype turned up a few times. V gene TRBV6-6 combines with J gene TRBJ1-1; D is undetermined. The germline V and J ends were trimmed by 7 bases and 11 bases, with 11 bases remaining between them. Germline V lookup: CDR1 MNHNY, CDR2 SVGAGI (reference sequence). The CDR3 is 10 residues long. The CDR3 nucleotides read TGTGCCAGCATTGGCTTCGCGGCTTTCTTT. Translation gives CASIGFAAFF.

This clonotype was seen more than once but under ten times. The rearrangement joins TRBV7-9 to TRBJ1-2, with a weak D call TRBD1 (5 bases). V was clipped by 8 bases and J by 2 bases, with 15 bases between them. The germline V gene encodes CDR1 SEHNR and CDR2 FQNEAQ (reference sequence). This CDR3 has 14 amino acids. This CDR3 reads CASGAGHTNYGYTF. The CDR3 DNA is TGTGCCAGCGGGGCAGGTCACACCAACTATGGCTACACCTTC.

This clonotype was counted a few times. The chain recombines TRBV5-1 with TRBJ2-3, with a tentative D call TRBD2 (7 bases). V lost 0 bases, J lost 2 bases, and 13 bases lay in between. This CDR3 has 16 amino acids. Germline V gives CDR1 SGHRS, CDR2 YFSETQ. The CDR3 DNA reads as TGCGCCAGCAGCTTGGTGCGGGGGCGAGACACAGATACGCAGTATTTT. Translated, it gives CASSLVRGRDTDTQYF.

This clonotype came up a few times. CDR3 protein: CASSFGGPGGSYEQYF. CDR3 nucleotide sequence: TGTGCCAGCAGTTTTGGGGGGCCAGGGGGCTCCTACGAGCAGTACTTC. The chain links TRBV12-3 or TRBV12-4 to TRBJ2-7, with a weak D call TRBD1 (7 bases). The V end was cut by 3 bases, the J end by 0 bases, with 15 bases between. The CDR3 totals 16 residues.

In its sample, this clonotype was seen many times. The V gene is TRBV29-1, the J gene TRBJ1-1, with TRBD1 matching over 9 bases. The CDR3 has 15 amino acids. Trimming cost V 4 bases and J 4 bases; bases outside gene matches: 10. Germline CDR1 SQVTM, CDR2 ANQGSEA. CDR3 in amino acids: CSVVYRGLQGTEAFF. The CDR3 bases are TGCAGCGTTGTTTACAGGGGGCTTCAGGGCACTGAAGCTTTCTTT.

The V and J genes are TRBV6-1 and TRBJ1-5; D is unclear. CDR3 length: 15 amino acids. Trimming took 6 bases from V and 0 from J, leaving 12 bases between them. Germline-derived CDR1 and CDR2 are MNHNS and SASEGT. The CDR3 protein is CASRIGPISNQPQHF. Written as DNA, the CDR3 is TGTGCCAGCAGAATCGGACCGATTAGCAATCAGCCCCAGCATTTT.

This clonotype has a count of ten or more. V gene TRBV5-5 combines with J gene TRBJ2-7; no clear D gene. Trimming removed 1 base from V and 2 bases from J, with 4 bases in between. CDR3 length equals 12 residues. In germline, CDR1 is SGHKS, CDR2 YYEKEE (reference sequence). The CDR3, as DNA: TGTGCCAGCAGCTTGATCCCCTACGAGCAGTACTTC. Its translation is CASSLIPYEQYF. The complete variable domain, with remaining parts taken from reference TRBV5-5 and TRBJ2-7, reads DAGVTQSPTHLIKTRGQQVTLRCSPISGHKSVSWYQQVLGQGPQFIFQYYEKEERGRGNFPDRFSARQFPNYSSELNVNALLLGDSALYLCASSLIPYEQYFGPGTRLTVT.

This clonotype was seen only a few times. The CDR3 loop is CASSEQEPYNEQFF. CDR3 bases: TGTGCCAGCAGCGAACAGGAGCCCTACAATGAGCAGTTCTTC. The J gene is TRBJ2-1, the V gene TRBV9; D may be TRBD1 (5 bases). Germline CDR1 and CDR2: SGDLS and YYNGEE. This CDR3 contains 14 residues. Trimming removed 3 bases at V and 2 bases at J, with 9 bases between.

The chain couples TRBV10-3 to TRBJ2-7; tentative D call: TRBD1 (6 bases). Trimming cost V 0 bases and J 5 bases, with 11 bases left between them. Looked up from germline, CDR1 is ENHRY and CDR2 is SYGVKD. The CDR3 is 14 residues long. CDR3 DNA sequence: TGTGCCATCAGTGAGTCGAACAGGGTCCACGAGCAGTACTTC. Translating gives CAISESNRVHEQYF.

This clonotype occurred a few times. J is TRBJ2-1 and V is TRBV14, with TRBD1 as a possible D gene (6 bases). The V and J ends lost 3 bases and 5 bases respectively, with 20 bases between them. The CDR3 is made up of 17 amino acids. The germline gives CDR1 SGHDN, CDR2 FVKESK. CDR3 protein: CASSQRRGTGVDNEQFF. The CDR3 DNA follows: TGTGCCAGCAGCCAGCGCAGGGGAACTGGGGTGGACAATGAGCAGTTCTTC.